This is a list of T cell receptor beta chains from one sample in a study of blood T cell repertoires in COVID-19. Sequenced by immunoSEQ multiplex PCR; TCRdb stores in-frame clones only, minus some. The table records about 300,000 clones, around 90% of them present only once. The specimen was PBMCs or T cells enriched from blood (not recorded which). These receptors originate from a woman aged 25 to 39 who had recovered from COVID-19. The CDR3 runs from the conserved cysteine through the conserved F or W. The order of the fields is J gene, V gene, CDR3 protein.

>TRBJ1-2|TRBV28
CASSLSQGNYGYTF
>TRBJ2-7|TRBV4-1
CASSQVWTGGYEQYF
>TRBJ2-1|TRBV28
CASRQGSYNEQFF
>TRBJ1-5|TRBV28
CATLPGLYSNQPQHF
>TRBJ2-1|TRBV27
CASSPGLAGVGEQFF
>TRBJ2-7|TRBV28
CASSLGGGYSYEQYF
>TRBJ2-1|TRBV4-2
CASSQDYQTSGKDEQFF
>TRBJ2-7|TRBV19
CASSTLRDSYEQYF
>TRBJ2-1|TRBV5-1
CASSLPHGTYNEQFF
>TRBJ2-1|TRBV24-1
CATSAREGGWYNEQFF
>TRBJ2-3|TRBV9
CASSVRGLRADTQYF
>TRBJ2-1|TRBV9
CASSPRGTSRMSSYNEQFF
>TRBJ1-1|TRBV27
CASSLAANTEAFF
>TRBJ2-7|TRBV4-3
CASSQAFPGQGAYEQYF
>TRBJ2-5|TRBV11-2
CASSLGSTFQETQYF
>TRBJ1-6|TRBV28
CASSPRQNLNSPLHF
>TRBJ2-7|TRBV7-3
CASSLNPGSYEQYF
>TRBJ2-5|TRBV5-8
CASSLNILRGETQYF